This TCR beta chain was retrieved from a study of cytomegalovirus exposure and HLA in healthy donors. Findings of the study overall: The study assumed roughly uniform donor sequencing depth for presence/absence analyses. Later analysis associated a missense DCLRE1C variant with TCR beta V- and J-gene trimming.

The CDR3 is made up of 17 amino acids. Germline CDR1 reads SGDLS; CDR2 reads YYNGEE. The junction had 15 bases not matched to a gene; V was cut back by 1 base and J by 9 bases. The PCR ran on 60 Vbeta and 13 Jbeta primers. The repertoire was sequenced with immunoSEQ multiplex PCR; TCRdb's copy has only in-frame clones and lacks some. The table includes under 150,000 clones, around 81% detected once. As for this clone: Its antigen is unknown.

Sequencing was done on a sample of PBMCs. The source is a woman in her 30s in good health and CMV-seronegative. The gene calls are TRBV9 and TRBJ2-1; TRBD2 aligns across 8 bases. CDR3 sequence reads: CASSVYGETGGLGEQFF. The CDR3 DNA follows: TGTGCCAGCAGCGTATATGGTGAGACGGGAGGGCTGGGTGAGCAGTTCTTC.